This T cell receptor (beta chain) was recovered during a study of a mutant IDH1 vaccine in newly diagnosed glioma. About the study: Vaccine administration was initiated 4-6 weeks following radiotherapy alone, or with temozolomide cycles. Most had both radiotherapy and temozolomide beforehand; others had only one.

In regard to this clone: Its antigen is not known.

The time point is: week 11, during vaccination. A 20-mer mutant IDH1 peptide at 300 ug was injected subcutaneously with topical imiquimod. The protocol was immunoSEQ multiplex PCR, while the TCRdb copy is restricted to in-frame clones and leaves out a portion. The data contain around 30,000 clones, roughly 90% of them singletons. The CDR3 sequence is 13 residues long. Per germline, CDR1 MDHEN and CDR2 SYDVKM. V was pared by 7 bases and J by 5 bases, with 14 bases between. The material sequenced was PBMCs, taken from a glioma patient whose treatment included an IDH1 peptide vaccine. The chain couples TRBV28 to TRBJ1-1, with a weak D call TRBD1 (5 bases). The receptor's source is a man younger than 35 with glioma. Written as DNA, the CDR3 is TGTGCCAGCAACCCTTCGGGGGGGACTGAAGCTTTCTTT. Residues: CASNPSGGTEAFF.